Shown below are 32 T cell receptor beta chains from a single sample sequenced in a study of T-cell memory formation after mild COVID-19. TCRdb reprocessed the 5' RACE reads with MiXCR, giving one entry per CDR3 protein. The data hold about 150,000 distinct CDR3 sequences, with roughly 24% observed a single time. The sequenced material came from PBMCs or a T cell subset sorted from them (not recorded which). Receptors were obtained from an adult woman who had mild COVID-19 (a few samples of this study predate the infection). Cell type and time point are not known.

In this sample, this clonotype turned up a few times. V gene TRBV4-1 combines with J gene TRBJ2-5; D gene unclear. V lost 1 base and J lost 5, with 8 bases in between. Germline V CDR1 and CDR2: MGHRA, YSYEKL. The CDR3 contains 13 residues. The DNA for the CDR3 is TGCGCCAGCAGCCAAGGGTCAGGCGAGACCCAGTACTTC. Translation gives CASSQGSGETQYF.

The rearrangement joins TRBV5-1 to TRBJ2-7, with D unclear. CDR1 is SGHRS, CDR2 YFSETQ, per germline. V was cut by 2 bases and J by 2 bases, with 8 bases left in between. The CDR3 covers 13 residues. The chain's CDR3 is CASSFGQTYEQYF. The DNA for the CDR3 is TGCGCCAGCAGCTTTGGTCAGACCTACGAGCAGTACTTC. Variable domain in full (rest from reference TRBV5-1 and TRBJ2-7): KAGVTQTPRYLIKTRGQQVTLSCSPISGHRSVSWYQQTPGQGLQFLFEYFSETQRNKGNFPGRFSGRQFSNSRSEMNVSTLELGDSALYLCASSFGQTYEQYFGPGTRLTVT.

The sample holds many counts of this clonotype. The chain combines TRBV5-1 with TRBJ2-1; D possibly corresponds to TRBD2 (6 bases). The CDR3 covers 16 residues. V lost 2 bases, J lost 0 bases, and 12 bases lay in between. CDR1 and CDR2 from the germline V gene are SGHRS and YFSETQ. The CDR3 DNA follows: TGCGCCAGCAGCTTAGTCCAGCGGGTCTCCTACAATGAGCAGTTCTTC. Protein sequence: CASSLVQRVSYNEQFF. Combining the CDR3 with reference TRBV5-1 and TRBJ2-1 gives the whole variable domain KAGVTQTPRYLIKTRGQQVTLSCSPISGHRSVSWYQQTPGQGLQFLFEYFSETQRNKGNFPGRFSGRQFSNSRSEMNVSTLELGDSALYLCASSLVQRVSYNEQFFGPGTRLTVL.

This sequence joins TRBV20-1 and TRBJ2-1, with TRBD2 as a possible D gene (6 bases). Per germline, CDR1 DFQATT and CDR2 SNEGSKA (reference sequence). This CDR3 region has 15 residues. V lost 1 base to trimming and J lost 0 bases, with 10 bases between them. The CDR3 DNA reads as TGCAGTGCTAGAGCTCTAGCGAGCTCCTACAATGAGCAGTTCTTC. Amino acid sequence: CSARALASSYNEQFF.

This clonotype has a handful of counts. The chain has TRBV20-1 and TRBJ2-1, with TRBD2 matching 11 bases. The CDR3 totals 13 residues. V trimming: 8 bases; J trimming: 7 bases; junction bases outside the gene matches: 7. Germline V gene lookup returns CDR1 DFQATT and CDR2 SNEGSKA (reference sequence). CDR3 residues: CSTLAGELNEQFF. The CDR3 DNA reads TGCAGTACACTAGCGGGAGAGTTGAATGAGCAGTTCTTC.

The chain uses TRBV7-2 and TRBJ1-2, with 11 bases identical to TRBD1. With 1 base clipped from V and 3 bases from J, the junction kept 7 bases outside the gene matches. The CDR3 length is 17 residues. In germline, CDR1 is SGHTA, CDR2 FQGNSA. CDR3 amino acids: CASSLEAGQGAYYGYTF. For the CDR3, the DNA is TGTGCCAGCAGCTTAGAGGCCGGACAGGGGGCATACTATGGCTACACCTTC.

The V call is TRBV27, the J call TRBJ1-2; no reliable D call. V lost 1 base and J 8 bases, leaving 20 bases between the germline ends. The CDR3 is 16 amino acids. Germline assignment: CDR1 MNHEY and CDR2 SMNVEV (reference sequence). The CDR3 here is CASSLYPAESALGYTF. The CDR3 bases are TGTGCCAGCAGTTTATACCCCGCGGAGTCCGCTTTGGGCTACACCTTC.

In nucleotides, the CDR3 is TGTGCCAGCATCCGACAGGGTTGGTCCTACGAGCAGTACTTC. Protein sequence: CASIRQGWSYEQYF. The V and J genes are TRBV7-8 and TRBJ2-7, with 7 nucleotides matching TRBD1. The CDR3 extends over 14 amino acids. Trimming at V came to 7 bases and at J to 1 base, leaving 7 bases not matched to a gene. Germline V CDR1 and CDR2: SGHVS, FQNEAQ. Together with reference TRBV7-8 and TRBJ2-7, the CDR3 gives the full variable domain: GAGVSQSPRYKVAKRGQDVALRCDPISGHVSLFWYQQALGQGPEFLTYFQNEAQLDKSGLPSDRFFAERPEGSVSTLKIQRTQQEDSAVYLCASIRQGWSYEQYFGPGTRLTVT.

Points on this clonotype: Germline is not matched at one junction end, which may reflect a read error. In nucleotides, the CDR3 is TGCATCGTTGAACCTCGACAGGGGGTCTACGAGCAGTACTTC. This codes for CIVEPRQGVYEQYF. The chain uses TRBV29-1 and TRBJ2-7; TRBD1 matches at 9 bases. The CDR3 totals 14 residues. The germline V gene encodes CDR1 SQVTM and CDR2 ANQGSEA.

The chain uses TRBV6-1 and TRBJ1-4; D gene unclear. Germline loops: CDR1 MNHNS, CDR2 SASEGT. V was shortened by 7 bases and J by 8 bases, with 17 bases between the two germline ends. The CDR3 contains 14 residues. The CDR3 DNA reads TGTGCCAGCAAGGTTCCGGTGTTCGAGGAAAAACTGTTTTTT. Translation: CASKVPVFEEKLFF.

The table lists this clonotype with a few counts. The CDR3 spells CASSLWRQGFYNEQFF. In nucleotides, the CDR3 is TGTGCCAGCAGCTTATGGCGACAGGGGTTCTACAATGAGCAGTTCTTC. The chain is built from TRBV11-2 and TRBJ2-1; 8 bases are shared with TRBD1. The germline CDR1 and CDR2 sequences are SGHAT and FQNNGV. The CDR3 loop spans 16 amino acids. With V trimmed by 2 bases and J by 3 bases, 6 bases remained unmatched. Drawing the rest from reference TRBV11-2 and TRBJ2-1, the complete variable domain is EAGVAQSPRYKIIEKRQSVAFWCNPISGHATLYWYQQILGQGPKLLIQFQNNGVVDDSQLPKDRFSAERLKGVDSTLKIQPAKLEDSAVYLCASSLWRQGFYNEQFFGPGTRLTVL.

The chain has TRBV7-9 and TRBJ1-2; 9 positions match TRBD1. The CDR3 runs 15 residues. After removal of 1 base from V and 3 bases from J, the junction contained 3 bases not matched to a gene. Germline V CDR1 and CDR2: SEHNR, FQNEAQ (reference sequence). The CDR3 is CASSLDRGLDYGYTF. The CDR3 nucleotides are TGTGCCAGCAGCTTAGACAGGGGGCTTGACTATGGCTACACCTTC.

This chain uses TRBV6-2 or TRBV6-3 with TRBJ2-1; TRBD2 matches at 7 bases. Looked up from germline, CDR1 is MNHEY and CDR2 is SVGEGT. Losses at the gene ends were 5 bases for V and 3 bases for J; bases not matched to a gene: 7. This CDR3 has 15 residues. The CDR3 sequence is CASSDPTSSYNEQFF. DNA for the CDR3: TGTGCCAGCAGTGATCCGACTAGCAGCTACAATGAGCAGTTCTTC.

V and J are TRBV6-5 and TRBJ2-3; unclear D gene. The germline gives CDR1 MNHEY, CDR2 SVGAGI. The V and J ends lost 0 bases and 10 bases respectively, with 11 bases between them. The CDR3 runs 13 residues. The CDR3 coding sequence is TGTGCCAGCAGTTACTCCGATAGTTTGGCGCAGTATTTT. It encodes CASSYSDSLAQYF.

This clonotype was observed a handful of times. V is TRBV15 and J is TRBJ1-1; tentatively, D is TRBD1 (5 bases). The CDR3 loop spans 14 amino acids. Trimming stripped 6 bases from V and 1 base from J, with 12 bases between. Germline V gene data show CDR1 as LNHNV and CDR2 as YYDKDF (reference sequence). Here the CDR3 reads CATRSGGSNTEAFF. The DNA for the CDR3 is TGTGCCACCAGAAGCGGGGGTTCGAACACTGAAGCTTTCTTT.

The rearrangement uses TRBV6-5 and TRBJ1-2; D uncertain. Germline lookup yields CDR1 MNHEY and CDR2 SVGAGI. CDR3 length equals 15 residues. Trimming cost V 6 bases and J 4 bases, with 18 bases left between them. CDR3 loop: CASRMTKQSLYGYTF. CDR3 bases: TGTGCCAGCAGGATGACGAAACAGTCACTCTATGGCTACACCTTC.

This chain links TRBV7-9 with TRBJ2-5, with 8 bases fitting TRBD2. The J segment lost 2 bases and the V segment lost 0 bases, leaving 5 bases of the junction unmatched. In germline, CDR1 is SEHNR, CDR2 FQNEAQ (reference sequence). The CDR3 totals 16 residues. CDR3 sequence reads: CASSLAPAGVQETQYF. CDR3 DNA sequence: TGTGCCAGCAGCTTAGCCCCAGCGGGGGTACAAGAGACCCAGTACTTC.

In DNA, the CDR3 is TGCAGGGCAGGGACGGCCTACGAGCAGTACTTC. Translated: CRAGTAYEQYF. V and J are TRBV20-1 and TRBJ2-7, with D perhaps being TRBD1 or TRBD2 (5 bases each). This CDR3 is built from 11 residues. Germline V lookup: CDR1 DFQATT, CDR2 SNEGSKA (reference sequence).

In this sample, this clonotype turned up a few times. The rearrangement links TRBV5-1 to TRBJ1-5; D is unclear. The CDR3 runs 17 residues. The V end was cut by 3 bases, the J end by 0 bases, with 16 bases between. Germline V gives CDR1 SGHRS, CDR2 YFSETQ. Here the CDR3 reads CASSSEVRVYSNQPQHF. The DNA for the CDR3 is TGCGCCAGCAGCTCGGAGGTCCGAGTTTATAGCAATCAGCCCCAGCATTTT.

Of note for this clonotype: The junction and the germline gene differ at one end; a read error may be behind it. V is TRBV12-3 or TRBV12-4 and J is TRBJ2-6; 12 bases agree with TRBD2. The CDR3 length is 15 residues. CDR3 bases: TGTGCCAGCAGGCCCCTAGCGGGGGGGGCCAACGTCTTGACTTTC. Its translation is CASRPLAGGANVLTF.

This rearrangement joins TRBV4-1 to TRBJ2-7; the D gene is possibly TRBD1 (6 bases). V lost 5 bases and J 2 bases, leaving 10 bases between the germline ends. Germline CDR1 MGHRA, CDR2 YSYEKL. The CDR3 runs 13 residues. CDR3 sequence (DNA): TGCGCCAGCAGCAGGGGGACCCCCTACGAGCAGTACTTC. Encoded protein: CASSRGTPYEQYF.

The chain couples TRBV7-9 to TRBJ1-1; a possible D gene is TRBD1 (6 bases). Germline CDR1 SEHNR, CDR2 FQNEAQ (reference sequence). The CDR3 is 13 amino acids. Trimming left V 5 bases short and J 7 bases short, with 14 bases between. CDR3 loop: CASSPTGTHEAFF. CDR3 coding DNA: TGTGCCAGCAGCCCCACAGGGACCCATGAAGCTTTCTTT. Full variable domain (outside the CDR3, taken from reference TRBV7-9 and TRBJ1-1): DTGVSQNPRHKITKRGQNVTFRCDPISEHNRLYWYRQTLGQGPEFLTYFQNEAQLEKSRLLSDRFSAERPKGSFSTLEIQRTEQGDSAMYLCASSPTGTHEAFFGQGTRLTVV.

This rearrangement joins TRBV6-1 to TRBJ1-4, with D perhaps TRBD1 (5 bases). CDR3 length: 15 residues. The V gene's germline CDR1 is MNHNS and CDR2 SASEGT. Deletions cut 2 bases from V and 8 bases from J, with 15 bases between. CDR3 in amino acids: CASSEWVQGREKLFF. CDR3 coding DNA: TGTGCCAGCAGTGAATGGGTCCAGGGCCGCGAAAAACTGTTTTTT.

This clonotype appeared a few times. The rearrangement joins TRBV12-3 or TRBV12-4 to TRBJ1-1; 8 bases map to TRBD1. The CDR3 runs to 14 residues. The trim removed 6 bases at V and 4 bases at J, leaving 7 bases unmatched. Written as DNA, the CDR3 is TGTGCCAGCAGCGACAGGGGCGCTAGCACTGAAGCTTTCTTT. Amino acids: CASSDRGASTEAFF.

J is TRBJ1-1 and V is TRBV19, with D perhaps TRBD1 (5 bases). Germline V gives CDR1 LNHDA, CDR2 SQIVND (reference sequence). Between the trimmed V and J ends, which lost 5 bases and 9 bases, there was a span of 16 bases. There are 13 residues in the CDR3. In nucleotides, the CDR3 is TGTGCCAGTAGTCCAAGGGTTGGGGCCCAAGCTTTCTTT. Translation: CASSPRVGAQAFF.

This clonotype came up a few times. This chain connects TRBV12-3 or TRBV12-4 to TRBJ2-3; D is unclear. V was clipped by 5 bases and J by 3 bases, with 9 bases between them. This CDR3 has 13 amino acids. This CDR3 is CASSTGITDTQYF. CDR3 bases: TGTGCCAGCAGTACCGGAATAACAGATACGCAGTATTTT.

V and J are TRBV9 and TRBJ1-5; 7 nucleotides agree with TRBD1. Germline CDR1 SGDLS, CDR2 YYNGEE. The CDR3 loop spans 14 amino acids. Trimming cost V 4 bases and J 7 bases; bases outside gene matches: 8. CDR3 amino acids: CASSPRTGGQPQHF. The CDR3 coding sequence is TGTGCCAGCAGCCCCCGGACAGGCGGCCAGCCCCAGCATTTT.

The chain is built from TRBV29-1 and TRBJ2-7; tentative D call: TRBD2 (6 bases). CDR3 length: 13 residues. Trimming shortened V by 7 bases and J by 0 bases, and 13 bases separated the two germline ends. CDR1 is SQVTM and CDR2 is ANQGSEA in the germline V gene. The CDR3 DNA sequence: TGCAGCGCCTTAGCGGAAAGCTCCTACGAGCAGTACTTC. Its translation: CSALAESSYEQYF.

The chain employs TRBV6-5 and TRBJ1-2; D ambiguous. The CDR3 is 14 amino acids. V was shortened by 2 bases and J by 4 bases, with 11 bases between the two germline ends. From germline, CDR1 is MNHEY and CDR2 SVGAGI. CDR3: CASSYEGSGYGYTF. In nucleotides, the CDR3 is TGTGCCAGCAGTTACGAGGGATCAGGCTATGGCTACACCTTC.

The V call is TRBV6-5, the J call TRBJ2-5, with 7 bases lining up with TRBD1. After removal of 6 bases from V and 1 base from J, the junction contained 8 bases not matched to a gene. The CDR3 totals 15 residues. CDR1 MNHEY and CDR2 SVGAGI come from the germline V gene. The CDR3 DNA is TGTGCCAGCAGGCCCGGGACAGTCTTCCAAGAGACCCAGTACTTC. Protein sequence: CASRPGTVFQETQYF.

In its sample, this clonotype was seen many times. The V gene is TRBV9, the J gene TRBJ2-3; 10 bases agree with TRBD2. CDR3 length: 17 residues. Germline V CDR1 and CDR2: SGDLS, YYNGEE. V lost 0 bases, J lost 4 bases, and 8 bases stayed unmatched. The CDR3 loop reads CASSVAPASGSSDTQYF. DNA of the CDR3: TGTGCCAGCAGCGTAGCTCCCGCTAGCGGGAGCTCAGATACGCAGTATTTT.

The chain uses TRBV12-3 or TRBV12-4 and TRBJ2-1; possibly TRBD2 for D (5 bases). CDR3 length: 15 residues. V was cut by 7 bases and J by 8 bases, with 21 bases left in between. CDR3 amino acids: CASIGRTPFRHEQFF. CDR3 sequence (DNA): TGTGCCAGCATAGGTCGGACTCCTTTTCGCCATGAGCAGTTCTTC.